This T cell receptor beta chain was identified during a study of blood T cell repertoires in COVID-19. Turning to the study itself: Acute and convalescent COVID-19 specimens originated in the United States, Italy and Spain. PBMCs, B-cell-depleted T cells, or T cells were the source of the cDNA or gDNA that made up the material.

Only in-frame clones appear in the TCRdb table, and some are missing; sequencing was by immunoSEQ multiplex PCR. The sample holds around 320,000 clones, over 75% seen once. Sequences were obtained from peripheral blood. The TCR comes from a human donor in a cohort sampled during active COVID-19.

The chain's CDR3 is CASLAGDNEQFF. The CDR3 DNA reads as TGTGCCAGTTTAGCGGGGGACAATGAGCAGTTCTTC. V and J are TRBV6-5 and TRBJ2-1, with 9 bases identical to TRBD2. Germline V gives CDR1 MNHEY, CDR2 SVGAGI. The CDR3 length is 12 residues. V gave up 9 bases and J gave up 5 bases; unmatched junction bases: 2.